This TCR beta chain was found in a study of early T cells in non-severe SARS-CoV-2 infection. For the study at large: Sequencing used unsorted whole-blood bulk RNA, so chains lack pairing.

This clonotype was found a few times. The CDR3 loop spans 16 amino acids. Trimming removed 1 base at V and 2 bases at J, with 9 bases between. Germline V gives CDR1 SGHTA, CDR2 FQGNSA. TCRdb used MiXCR to reprocess the 5' RACE reads, holding one entry per CDR3 protein. Among 70,000 to 75,000 distinct CDR3 sequences, roughly an eighth were seen once, and the ten largest hold 3.5% to 5.5%. Sequencing input: whole blood. The chain carries TRBV7-2 and TRBJ2-6; unclear D gene. This sequence was found in an adult who was a healthcare worker with PCR-confirmed SARS-CoV-2 infection or an uninfected control (not recorded which). CDR3 amino acids: CASSLEGRAGANVLTF. In DNA, the CDR3 is TGTGCCAGCAGCTTAGAGGGCCGGGCTGGGGCCAACGTCCTGACTTTC.